Described below is a single T cell receptor (beta chain) sequence and its context. Germline values: CDR1 SGDLS, CDR2 YYNGEE. This CDR3 has 15 residues. V was pared by 0 bases and J by 0 bases, with 6 bases between. Tumor samples were taken before definitive surgery or chemotherapy. This specimen belongs to a study of high-grade serous ovarian cancer treatment subgroups. Profiled with immunoSEQ multiplex PCR; TCRdb holds only in-frame clones, not every one. This sample has more than 4,000 clones; approximately 85% occur once, and the top ten carry less than 5%. The specimen was tumor tissue. The receptor comes from a human donor with high-grade serous ovarian cancer. The chain has TRBV9 and TRBJ2-2; no definite D call. The CDR3 sequence: CASSVGRANTGELFF. The CDR3 coding sequence is TGTGCCAGCAGCGTAGGCAGAGCGAACACCGGGGAGCTGTTTTTT.